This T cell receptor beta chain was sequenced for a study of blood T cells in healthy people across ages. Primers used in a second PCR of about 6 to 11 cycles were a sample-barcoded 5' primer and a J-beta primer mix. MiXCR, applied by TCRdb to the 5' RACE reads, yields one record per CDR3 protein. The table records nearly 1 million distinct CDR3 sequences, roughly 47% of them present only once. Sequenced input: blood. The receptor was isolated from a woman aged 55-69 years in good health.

The CDR3 nucleotides are TGTGCCAGCAGGGACCACGGGAATTCACCCCTCCACTTT. This sequence encodes CASRDHGNSPLHF. The chain couples TRBV2 to TRBJ1-6, with D uncertain. CDR1 is SNHLY and CDR2 is FYNNEI in the germline V gene. The CDR3 sequence is 13 residues long. The V end was cut by 6 bases, the J end by 7 bases, with 10 bases between.